What follows are 14 T cell receptor beta chains derived from one specimen sequenced in a study of breast tumors, draining lymph nodes, adjacent tissues. The lymph nodes were axillary draining lymph nodes from breast cancer patients. One entry per CDR3 protein, called by TCRdb with MiXCR from the multiplex PCR reads. The repertoire holds approximately 210,000 distinct CDR3 sequences, with roughly 32% as singletons. Sequencing input: axillary lymph node tissue. These receptors were obtained from a female donor with breast cancer. Some clones in this sample may be carry-over from other donors' samples.

This clonotype turned up a few times. This chain uses TRBV12-3 or TRBV12-4 with TRBJ1-6, with 7 positions matching TRBD1. The CDR3 length is 16 residues. The V and J ends lost 0 bases and 4 bases, in that order; junction bases with no gene match: 3. The CDR3 region has the DNA TGTGCCAGCAGTTTAGCCGGGACAGCGTATAATTCACCCCTCCACTTT. Translation: CASSLAGTAYNSPLHF.

In this sample, this clonotype turned up many times. The chain recombines TRBV7-9 with TRBJ2-4; D perhaps matches TRBD2 (5 bases). Trimming stripped 4 bases from V and 3 bases from J, with 19 bases between. CDR1 and CDR2 (germline): SEHNR, FQNEAQ (reference sequence). CDR3 length: 17 amino acids. The CDR3 nucleotides read TGTGCCAGCAGCTCCTCCTCTCCGGGAAAAGGCAAAAACATTCAGTACTTC. This sequence encodes CASSSSSPGKGKNIQYF. Based on the CDR3 plus reference TRBV7-9 and TRBJ2-4, the full variable domain is DTGVSQNPRHKITKRGQNVTFRCDPISEHNRLYWYRQTLGQGPEFLTYFQNEAQLEKSRLLSDRFSAERPKGSFSTLEIQRTEQGDSAMYLCASSSSSPGKGKNIQYFGAGTRLSVL.

This clonotype is a singleton in its sample. CDR3 nucleotide sequence: TGTGCCAGCAGCTTGAGGCCGGGACTAGCGGGACAAGAGACCCAGTACTTC. As protein: CASSLRPGLAGQETQYF. The rearrangement joins TRBV7-2 to TRBJ2-5; TRBD2 agrees at 13 bases. Trimming removed 3 bases from V and 2 bases from J; junction bases left unmatched: 6. Looked up from germline, CDR1 is SGHTA and CDR2 is FQGNSA. CDR3 size: 17 residues.

This clonotype has a handful of counts. Since a much larger clone is just one base distant, this may be a read error. The V call is TRBV11-3, the J call TRBJ2-5, with 11 positions matching TRBD1. The germline CDR1 and CDR2 sequences are SGHNT and YENEEA. CDR3 size: 14 residues. CDR3 DNA: TGTGCCAGCAGCCGGGACAGGGGGACAGAGACCCGGTACTTC. This codes for CASSRDRGTETRYF.

This clonotype turned up a few times. One end of the junction varies from germline; a read error may be responsible. This chain links TRBV6-2 or TRBV6-3 with TRBJ2-5; D unresolved. Germline V gives CDR1 MNHEY, CDR2 SVGEGT. CDR3 length equals 18 residues. The CDR3 sequence is CASSHSTGHVRLQETQYF. CDR3 nucleotide sequence: TGTGCCAGCAGTCACTCGACGGGCCACGTGAGGTTACAAGAGACCCAGTACTTC.

This clonotype was picked up many times. This chain uses TRBV2 with TRBJ1-3; the D is unclear. The CDR3 runs 15 residues. V was shortened by 7 bases and J by 0 bases, with 13 bases between the two germline ends. Germline V CDR1 and CDR2: SNHLY, FYNNEI. CDR3 in DNA: TGTGCCAGCAAAAATCCCGTAAACTCTGGAAACACCATATATTTT. Its translation: CASKNPVNSGNTIYF. Looking up the rest from reference TRBV2 and TRBJ1-3 gives the full variable domain: EPEVTQTPSHQVTQMGQEVILRCVPISNHLYFYWYRQILGQKVEFLVSFYNNEISEKSEIFDDQFSVERPDGSNFTLKIRSTKLEDSAMYFCASKNPVNSGNTIYFGEGSWLTVV.

This chain's CDR3 is CASSLDRALAGELFF. Here the CDR3 DNA reads TGTGCCAGCAGCTTAGACCGGGCACTAGCGGGGGAGCTGTTTTTT. V and J are TRBV11-3 and TRBJ2-2; 7 nucleotides align to TRBD2. Germline V CDR1 and CDR2: SGHNT, YENEEA. This CDR3 comprises 15 residues. V shed 0 bases, J shed 8 bases, and the junction held 6 bases outside the gene matches.

Ten or more counts support this clonotype. The rearrangement uses TRBV9 and TRBJ2-7; the D gene could be TRBD1 or TRBD2 (5 bases each). V lost 9 bases and J lost 2, with 12 bases in between. The CDR3 contains 12 residues. CDR1 is SGDLS, CDR2 YYNGEE, per germline. CDR3 sequence (DNA): TGTGCCACCCCGGGACGGACCTACGAGCAGTACTTC. This translates into CATPGRTYEQYF.

The V and J genes are TRBV20-1 and TRBJ1-4, with D unresolved. CDR3 size: 15 residues. Germline CDR1 DFQATT, CDR2 SNEGSKA (reference sequence). Trimming pared 5 bases from V and 7 bases from J, leaving 20 bases between. The CDR3 DNA reads TGCAGTGCTTTTAGGACTAGCGGGGTGTGTGAAAAACTGTTTTTT. This encodes CSAFRTSGVCEKLFF.

This rearrangement joins TRBV20-1 to TRBJ2-5; 8 nucleotides align to TRBD2. This CDR3 is 17 amino acids long. In germline, CDR1 is DFQATT, CDR2 SNEGSKA (reference sequence). Unmatched junction bases numbered 20, after V lost 5 bases and J lost 6 bases. The CDR3 nucleotides read TGCAGTGCTGTCGAACCCCAGGTCGGGAGGGATGTAAAGACCCAGTACTTC. Its protein is CSAVEPQVGRDVKTQYF.

The chain employs TRBV4-1 and TRBJ1-4; D is perhaps TRBD1 (6 bases). CDR1 is MGHRA, CDR2 YSYEKL, per germline. This CDR3 is 19 amino acids long. V shed 0 bases and J shed 8 bases, with 25 bases lying between them. CDR3 nucleotides: TGCGCCAGCAGCCAAGAATACACTAGCGGGAGGGGGGCTGAGGAAAAACTGTTTTTT. Protein product: CASSQEYTSGRGAEEKLFF.

DNA of the CDR3: TGTGCCAGCAGCCCTGACCCGGGACAGACCTACCAAGAGACCCAGTACTTC. As protein: CASSPDPGQTYQETQYF. This chain connects TRBV7-3 to TRBJ2-5, with 7 bases lining up with TRBD1. The CDR3 extends over 17 amino acids. The germline CDR1 and CDR2 sequences are SGHTA and FQGTGA. After removal of 5 bases from V and 0 bases from J, the junction contained 12 bases not matched to a gene.

This chain joins TRBV20-1 and TRBJ1-1, with 9 bases identical to TRBD1. The junction had 8 bases not matched to a gene; V was cut back by 0 bases and J by 6 bases. The CDR3 loop spans 15 amino acids. The germline V gene has CDR1 DFQATT and CDR2 SNEGSKA (reference sequence). This CDR3 is CSARDLGQGSPEAFF. The CDR3 DNA reads as TGCAGTGCTAGAGATTTGGGACAGGGAAGCCCTGAAGCTTTCTTT.

V gene TRBV13 combines with J gene TRBJ2-7; 8 bases are shared with TRBD2. The J segment lost 2 bases and the V segment lost 5 bases, leaving 5 bases of the junction unmatched. The germline gives CDR1 PRHDT, CDR2 FYEKMQ (reference sequence). The CDR3 is 14 amino acids. The CDR3 loop reads CASSQRLAPYEQYF. The CDR3 DNA reads TGTGCCAGCAGCCAGCGACTAGCGCCCTACGAGCAGTACTTC. Full variable domain (outside the CDR3, taken from reference TRBV13 and TRBJ2-7): AAGVIQSPRHLIKEKRETATLKCYPIPRHDTVYWYQQGPGQDPQFLISFYEKMQSDKGSIPDRFSAQQFSDYHSELNMSSLELGDSALYFCASSQRLAPYEQYFGPGTRLTVT.